The 7 T cell receptor beta chains given below trace back to one sample, sequenced in a study of cytomegalovirus exposure and HLA in healthy donors. PCR primers comprised 60 Vbeta and 13 Jbeta primers. The assay was immunoSEQ multiplex PCR, and TCRdb's table has in-frame clones only and misses some. The table lists 90,000 to 120,000 clones, around three quarters of them singletons. Sequenced: PBMCs. These receptors all come from a male donor in good health and CMV-seronegative.

The chain has TRBV11-3 and TRBJ1-3; 8 nucleotides agree with TRBD1. The CDR3 length is 15 residues. Germline assignment: CDR1 SGHNT and CDR2 YENEEA. V was clipped by 5 bases and J by 0 bases; unmatched bases: 3. CDR3 in amino acids: CASSLGQGSGNTIYF. CDR3 DNA sequence: TGTGCCAGCAGCCTCGGACAGGGCTCTGGAAACACCATATATTTT.

The rearrangement links TRBV10-1 to TRBJ1-2; 7 bases match TRBD1. Trimming took 5 bases from V and 8 from J; bases not matched to a gene: 23. Germline V gene data show CDR1 as WNHNN and CDR2 as SYGVQD (reference sequence). There are 18 residues in the CDR3. CDR3 amino acids: CASSTTGGPGGPGLGYTF. The DNA for the CDR3 is TGCGCCAGCAGTACCACAGGAGGGCCAGGGGGTCCCGGATTAGGCTACACCTTC.

The rearrangement links TRBV27 to TRBJ2-7, with TRBD1 matching 10 bases. Germline lookup yields CDR1 MNHEY and CDR2 SMNVEV (reference sequence). V shed 5 bases, J shed 4 bases, and the junction held 2 bases outside the gene matches. CDR3 size: 13 residues. CDR3 in amino acids: CASSDRGRYEQYF. DNA for the CDR3: TGTGCCAGCAGTGACAGGGGGCGATACGAGCAGTACTTC.

V is TRBV7-9 and J is TRBJ2-7; maybe TRBD1 (6 bases). The CDR3 loop spans 15 amino acids. The V and J ends lost 4 bases and 0 bases respectively, with 13 bases between them. Germline assignment: CDR1 SEHNR and CDR2 FQNEAQ (reference sequence). The CDR3 DNA sequence: TGTGCCAGCAGCTCCCGGACAGAGAGCTCCTACGAGCAGTACTTC. This encodes CASSSRTESSYEQYF.

The V and J genes are TRBV4-1 and TRBJ2-5; 9 positions agree with TRBD2. The J call is uncertain, as TRBJ2-7 better fits the DNA end. This CDR3 has 15 amino acids. Germline assignment: CDR1 MGHRA and CDR2 YSYEKL. The CDR3 loop is CASSPWLAGLYEQYF. Written as DNA, the CDR3 is TGCGCCAGCAGCCCGTGGCTAGCGGGATTGTACGAGCAGTACTTC.

The chain links TRBV11-2 to TRBJ2-5; 7 bases map to TRBD1. Germline V gives CDR1 SGHAT, CDR2 FQNNGV. This CDR3 contains 14 residues. Trimming at V came to 5 bases and at J to 0 bases, leaving 3 bases not matched to a gene. The CDR3 region is CASSPDRDQETQYF. The CDR3, as DNA: TGTGCCAGCAGCCCTGACAGGGACCAAGAGACCCAGTACTTC.

The rearrangement joins TRBV5-1 to TRBJ2-7; no definite D call. V shed 0 bases and J shed 2 bases, with 9 bases lying between them. This CDR3 has 14 amino acids. CDR1 is SGHRS and CDR2 is YFSETQ in the germline V gene. The CDR3 here is CASSLVQATYEQYF. In DNA, the CDR3 is TGCGCCAGCAGCTTGGTTCAGGCTACCTACGAGCAGTACTTC.